Listed here is a single T cell receptor beta chain. Its antigen is unknown. 13 Jbeta primers and 60 Vbeta primers were used for the PCR. Sequenced by immunoSEQ multiplex PCR; TCRdb stores in-frame clones only, minus some. Among roughly 100,000 clones listed, 76% were seen once. The CDR3 runs to 17 residues. V lost 3 bases, J lost 5 bases, and 12 bases stayed unmatched. Germline CDR1 MGHRA, CDR2 YSYEKL. This sample was taken from a study of cytomegalovirus exposure and HLA in healthy donors. Regarding the study as a whole: The study flagged around 150 TCR beta chains as cytomegalovirus-associated. The study reported that TCR beta sequences accurately predicted HLA-A and HLA-B alleles in most subjects. Reportedly, a later analysis found an Asian-associated ancestry cluster had fewer N-insertions than the approximately 700-donor mean.

The rearrangement joins TRBV4-1 to TRBJ1-1, with 10 bases aligning to TRBD1. The clonotype comes from a young woman in good health and CMV-seropositive. The sequenced material came from PBMCs. The CDR3 DNA sequence: TGCGCCAGCAGCCATCCCGGGACAGGGGTCGTCGGGACTGAAGCTTTCTTT. Translating it yields CASSHPGTGVVGTEAFF.